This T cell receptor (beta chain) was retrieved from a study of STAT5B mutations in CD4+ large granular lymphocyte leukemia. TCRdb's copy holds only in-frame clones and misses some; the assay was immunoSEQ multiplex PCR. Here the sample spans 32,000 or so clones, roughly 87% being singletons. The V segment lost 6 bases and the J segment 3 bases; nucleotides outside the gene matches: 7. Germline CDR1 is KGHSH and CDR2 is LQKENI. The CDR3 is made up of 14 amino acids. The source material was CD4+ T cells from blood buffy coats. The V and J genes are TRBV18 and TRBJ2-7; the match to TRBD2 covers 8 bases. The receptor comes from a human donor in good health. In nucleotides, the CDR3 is TGTGCCAGCTCGGAAACTAGCGGAGACTACGAGCAGTACTTC. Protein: CASSETSGDYEQYF.